The text below deals with one TCR beta chain. The antigen remains unidentified. Naive CD8 cells lacked CD45RO, underwent positive selection for CCR7 and left out terminally differentiated effector memory CD45RA+ cells. The method was immunoSEQ multiplex PCR; TCRdb's version includes in-frame clones alone and lacks a portion of them. The sample yields hundreds of thousands of clones, 90% to 98% seen once. Germline lookup yields CDR1 MNHEY and CDR2 SVGAGI. The CDR3 spans 13 residues. V was shortened by 0 bases and J by 8 bases, with 10 bases between the two germline ends. The entry originates in a study of shared clonotypes between healthy human individuals. In the study overall: Three plates each covered CD4 naive and memory; CD8 naive two, CD8 memory one. General study points: In general, naive subsets displayed greater estimated richness than memory subsets did. The study found lower generation probabilities in non-shared clonotypes than in those shared by all four donors.

Material for sequencing was naive CD8+ T cells sorted from blood. This TCR came from a man aged 25-40 years in good health. The chain combines TRBV6-5 with TRBJ1-1; D unclear. CDR3 protein: CASSYSRASEAFF. Written as DNA, the CDR3 is TGTGCCAGCAGTTACTCGAGGGCTTCCGAAGCTTTCTTT.